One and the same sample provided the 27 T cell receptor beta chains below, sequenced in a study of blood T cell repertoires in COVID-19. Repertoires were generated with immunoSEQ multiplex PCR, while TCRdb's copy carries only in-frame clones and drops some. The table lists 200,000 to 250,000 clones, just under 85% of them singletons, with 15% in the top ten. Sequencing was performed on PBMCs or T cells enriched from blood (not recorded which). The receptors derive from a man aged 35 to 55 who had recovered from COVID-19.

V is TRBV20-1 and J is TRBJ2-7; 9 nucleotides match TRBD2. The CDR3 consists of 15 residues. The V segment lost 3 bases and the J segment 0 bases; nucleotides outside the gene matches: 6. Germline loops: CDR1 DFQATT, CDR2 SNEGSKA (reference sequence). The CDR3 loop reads CSASLGSGSSYEQYF. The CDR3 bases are TGCAGTGCTAGTCTAGGTAGCGGGAGCTCCTACGAGCAGTACTTC.

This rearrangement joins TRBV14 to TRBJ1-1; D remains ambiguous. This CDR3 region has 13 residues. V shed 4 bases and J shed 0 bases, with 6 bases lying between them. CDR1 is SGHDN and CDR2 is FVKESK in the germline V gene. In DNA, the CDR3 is TGTGCCAGCAGCCTCGTAGTGAACACTGAAGCTTTCTTT. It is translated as CASSLVVNTEAFF. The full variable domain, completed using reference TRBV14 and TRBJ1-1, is EAGVTQFPSHSVIEKGQTVTLRCDPISGHDNLYWYRRVMGKEIKFLLHFVKESKQDESGMPNNRFLAERTGGTYSTLKVQPAELEDSGVYFCASSLVVNTEAFFGQGTRLTVV.

DNA of the CDR3: TGTGCCAGCAGGCCTGGGGGAGGGTTTAGCGAGCAGTACTTC. Its protein is CASRPGGGFSEQYF. This chain joins TRBV11-2 and TRBJ2-7; TRBD2 matches 7 bases. Per germline, CDR1 SGHAT and CDR2 FQNNGV. Trimming at V came to 6 bases and at J to 6 bases, leaving 11 bases not matched to a gene. The CDR3 is made up of 14 amino acids.

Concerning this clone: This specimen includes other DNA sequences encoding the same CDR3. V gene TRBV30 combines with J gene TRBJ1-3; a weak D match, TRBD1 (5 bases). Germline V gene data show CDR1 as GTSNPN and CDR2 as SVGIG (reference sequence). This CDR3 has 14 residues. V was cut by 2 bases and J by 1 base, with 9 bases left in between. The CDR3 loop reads CAWSQGISGNTIYF. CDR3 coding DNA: TGTGCCTGGAGTCAGGGTATTTCTGGAAACACCATATATTTT.

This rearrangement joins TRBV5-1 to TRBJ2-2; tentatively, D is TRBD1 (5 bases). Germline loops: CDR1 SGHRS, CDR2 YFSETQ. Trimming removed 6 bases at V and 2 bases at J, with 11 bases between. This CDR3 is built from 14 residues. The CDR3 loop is CASTTTANTGELFF. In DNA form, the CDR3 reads TGCGCCAGCACGACGACAGCAAACACCGGGGAGCTGTTTTTT.

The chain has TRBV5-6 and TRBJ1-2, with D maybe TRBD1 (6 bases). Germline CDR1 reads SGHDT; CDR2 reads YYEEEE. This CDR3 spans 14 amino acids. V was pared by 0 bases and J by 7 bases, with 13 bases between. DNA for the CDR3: TGTGCCAGCAGCTTGGGTCTGTCAGGGGTTGGCTACACCTTC. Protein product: CASSLGLSGVGYTF.

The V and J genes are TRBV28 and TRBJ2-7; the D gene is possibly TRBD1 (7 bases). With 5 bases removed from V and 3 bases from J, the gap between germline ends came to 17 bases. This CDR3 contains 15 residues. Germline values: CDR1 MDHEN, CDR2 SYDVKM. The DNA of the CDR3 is TGTGCCAGCAGTCTTTACAGGGGAGGTAGCTACGAGCAGTACTTC. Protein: CASSLYRGGSYEQYF.

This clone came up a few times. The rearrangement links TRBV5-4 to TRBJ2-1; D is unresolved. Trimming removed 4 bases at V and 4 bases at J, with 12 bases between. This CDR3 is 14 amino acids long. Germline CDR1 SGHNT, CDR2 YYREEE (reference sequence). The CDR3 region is CASSTQTGYNEQFF. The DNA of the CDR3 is TGTGCCAGCAGCACCCAGACTGGTTACAATGAGCAGTTCTTC. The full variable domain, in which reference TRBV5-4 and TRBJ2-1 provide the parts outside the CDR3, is ETGVTQSPTHLIKTRGQQVTLRCSSQSGHNTVSWYQQALGQGPQFIFQYYREEENGRGNFPPRFSGLQFPNYSSELNVNALELDDSALYLCASSTQTGYNEQFFGPGTRLTVL.

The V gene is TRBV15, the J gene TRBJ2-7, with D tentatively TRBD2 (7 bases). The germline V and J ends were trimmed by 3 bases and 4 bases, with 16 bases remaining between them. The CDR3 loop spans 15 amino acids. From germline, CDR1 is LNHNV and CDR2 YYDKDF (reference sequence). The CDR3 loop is CATSSQGGGLYEQYF. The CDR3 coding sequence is TGTGCCACCAGCAGTCAGGGCGGGGGCCTTTACGAGCAGTACTTC.

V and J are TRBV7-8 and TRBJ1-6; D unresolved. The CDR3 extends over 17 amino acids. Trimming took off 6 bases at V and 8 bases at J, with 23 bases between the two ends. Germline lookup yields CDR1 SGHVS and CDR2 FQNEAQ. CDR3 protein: CASRPRNKVGDYSPLHF. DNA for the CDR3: TGTGCCAGCAGACCTAGAAATAAAGTCGGGGATTATTCACCCCTCCACTTT.

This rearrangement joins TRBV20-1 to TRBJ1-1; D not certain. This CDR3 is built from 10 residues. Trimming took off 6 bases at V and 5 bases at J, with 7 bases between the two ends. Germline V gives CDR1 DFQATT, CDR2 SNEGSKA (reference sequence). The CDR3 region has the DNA TGCAGTGCCCTTTTGACTGAAGCTTTCTTT. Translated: CSALLTEAFF.

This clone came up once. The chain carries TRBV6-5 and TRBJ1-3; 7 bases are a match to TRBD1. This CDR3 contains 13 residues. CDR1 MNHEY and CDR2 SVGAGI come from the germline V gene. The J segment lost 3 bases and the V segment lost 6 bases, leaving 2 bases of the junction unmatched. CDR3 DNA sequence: TGTGCCAGCAGGTCAGGGGGTGGAAACACCATATATTTT. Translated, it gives CASRSGGGNTIYF.

CDR3 coding DNA: TGTGCCAGCAGCCTGGGCAGATACTACGAGCAGTACTTC. This codes for CASSLGRYYEQYF. The rearrangement joins TRBV28 to TRBJ2-7, with D hard to call. Germline V gene sequence: CDR1 MDHEN, CDR2 SYDVKM. The CDR3 has 13 residues. V lost 6 bases and J lost 3, with 12 bases in between. Full variable domain (rest looked up from reference TRBV28 and TRBJ2-7): DVKVTQSSRYLVKRTGEKVFLECVQDMDHENMFWYRQDPGLGLRLIYFSYDVKMKEKGDIPEGYSVSREKKERFSLILESASTNQTSMYLCASSLGRYYEQYFGPGTRLTVT.

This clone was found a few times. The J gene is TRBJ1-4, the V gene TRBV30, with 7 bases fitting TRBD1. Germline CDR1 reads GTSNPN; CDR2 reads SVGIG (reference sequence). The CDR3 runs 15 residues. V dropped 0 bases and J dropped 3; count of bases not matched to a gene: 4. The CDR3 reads CAWSVRQGPNEKLFF. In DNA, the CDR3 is TGTGCCTGGAGTGTTCGACAGGGTCCTAATGAAAAACTGTTTTTT.

The CDR3 DNA is TGTGCCAGCAGCTCGACAGGGTACGAGCAGTACTTC. As protein: CASSSTGYEQYF. The rearrangement links TRBV5-4 to TRBJ2-7, with 7 bases matching TRBD1. J gave up 4 bases and V 3 bases, and 1 base lay outside the gene matches. The CDR3 consists of 12 residues. Germline CDR1 and CDR2: SGHNT and YYREEE (reference sequence).

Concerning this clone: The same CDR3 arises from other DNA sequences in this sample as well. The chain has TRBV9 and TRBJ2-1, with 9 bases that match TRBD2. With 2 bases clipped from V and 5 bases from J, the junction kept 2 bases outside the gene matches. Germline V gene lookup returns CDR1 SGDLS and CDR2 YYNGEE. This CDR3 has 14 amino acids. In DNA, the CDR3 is TGTGCCAGCAGCGTGGCTAGCGGGAACAATGAGCAGTTCTTC. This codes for CASSVASGNNEQFF.

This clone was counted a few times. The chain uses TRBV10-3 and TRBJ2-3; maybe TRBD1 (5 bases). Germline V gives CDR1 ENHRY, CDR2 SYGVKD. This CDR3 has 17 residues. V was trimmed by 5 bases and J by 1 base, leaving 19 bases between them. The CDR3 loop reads CAISRTLQAGGTDTQYF. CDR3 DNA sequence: TGTGCCATCAGTCGAACTCTACAGGCCGGAGGCACAGATACGCAGTATTTT.

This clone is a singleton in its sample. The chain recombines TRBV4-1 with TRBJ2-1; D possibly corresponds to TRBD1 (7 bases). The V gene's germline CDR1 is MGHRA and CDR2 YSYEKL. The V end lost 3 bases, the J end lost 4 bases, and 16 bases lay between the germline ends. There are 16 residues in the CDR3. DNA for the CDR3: TGCGCCAGCAGCCACCCCAGACAGGGAGGATACAATGAGCAGTTCTTC. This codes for CASSHPRQGGYNEQFF.

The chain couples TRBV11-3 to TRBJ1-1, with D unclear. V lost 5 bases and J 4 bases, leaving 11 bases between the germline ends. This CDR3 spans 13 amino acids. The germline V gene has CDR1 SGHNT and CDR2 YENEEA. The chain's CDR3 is CASSPPGSTEAFF. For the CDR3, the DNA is TGTGCCAGCAGCCCCCCGGGGTCCACTGAAGCTTTCTTT.

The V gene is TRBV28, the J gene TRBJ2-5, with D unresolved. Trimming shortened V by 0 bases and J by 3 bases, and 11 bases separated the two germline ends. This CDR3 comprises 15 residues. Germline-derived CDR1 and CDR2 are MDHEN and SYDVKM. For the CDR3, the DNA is TGTGCCAGCAGTTTATGGAGCTTATCGGAAGAGACCCAGTACTTC. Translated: CASSLWSLSEETQYF.

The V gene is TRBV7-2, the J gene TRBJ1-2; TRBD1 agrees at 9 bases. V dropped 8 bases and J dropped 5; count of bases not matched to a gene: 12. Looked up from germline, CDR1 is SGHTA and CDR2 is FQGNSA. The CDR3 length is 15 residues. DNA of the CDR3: TGTGCCAGCTCCTCCGGGACAGGGCCTGGGTATGGCTACACCTTC. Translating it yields CASSSGTGPGYGYTF.

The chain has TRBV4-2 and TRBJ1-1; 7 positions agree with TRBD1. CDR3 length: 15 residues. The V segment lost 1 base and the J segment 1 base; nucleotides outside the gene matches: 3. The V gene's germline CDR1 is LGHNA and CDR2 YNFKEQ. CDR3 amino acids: CASSQVDRTNTEAFF. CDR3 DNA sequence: TGTGCCAGCAGCCAAGTGGACAGGACGAACACTGAAGCTTTCTTT.

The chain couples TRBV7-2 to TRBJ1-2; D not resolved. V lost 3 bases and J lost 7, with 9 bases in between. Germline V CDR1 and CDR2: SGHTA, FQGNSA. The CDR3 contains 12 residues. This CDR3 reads CASSFTWSGYTF. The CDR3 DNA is TGTGCCAGCAGCTTTACATGGAGTGGCTACACCTTC.

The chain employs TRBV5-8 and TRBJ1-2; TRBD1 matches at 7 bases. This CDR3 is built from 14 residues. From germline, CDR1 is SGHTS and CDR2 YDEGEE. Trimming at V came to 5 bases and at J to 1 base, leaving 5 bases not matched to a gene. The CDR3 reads CASRKDRVNYGYTF. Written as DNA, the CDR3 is TGTGCCAGCAGGAAAGACAGGGTTAACTATGGCTACACCTTC. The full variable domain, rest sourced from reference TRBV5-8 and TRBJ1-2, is EAGVTQSPTHLIKTRGQQATLRCSPISGHTSVYWYQQALGLGLQFLLWYDEGEERNRGNFPPRFSGRQFPNYSSELNVNALELEDSALYLCASRKDRVNYGYTFGSGTRLTVV.

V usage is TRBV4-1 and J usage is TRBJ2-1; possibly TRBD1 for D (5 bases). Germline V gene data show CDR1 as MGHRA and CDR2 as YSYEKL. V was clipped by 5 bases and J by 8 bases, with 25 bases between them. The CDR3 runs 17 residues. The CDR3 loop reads CASSARNGAVQAYEQFF. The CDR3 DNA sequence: TGCGCCAGCAGCGCACGAAATGGGGCGGTTCAGGCGTATGAGCAGTTCTTC.

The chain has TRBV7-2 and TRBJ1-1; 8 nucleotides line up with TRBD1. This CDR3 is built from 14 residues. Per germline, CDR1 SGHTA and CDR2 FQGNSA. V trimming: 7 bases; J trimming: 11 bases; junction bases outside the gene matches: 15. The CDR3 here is CASNELVADRVAFF. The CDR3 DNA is TGTGCCAGCAATGAATTGGTTGCGGACAGGGTCGCTTTCTTT.

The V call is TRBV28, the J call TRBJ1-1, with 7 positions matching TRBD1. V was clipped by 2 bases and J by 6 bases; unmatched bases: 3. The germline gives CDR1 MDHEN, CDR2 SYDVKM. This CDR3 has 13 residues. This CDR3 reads CASSLGTEPEAFF. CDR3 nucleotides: TGTGCCAGCAGTTTAGGGACAGAACCTGAAGCTTTCTTT.